The 6 T cell receptor beta chains in this list originate from one sample, sequenced in a study of blood T cell repertoires in COVID-19. Sequencing used immunoSEQ multiplex PCR; TCRdb keeps in-frame clones, though not all of them. The sample records about 390,000 clones, about 87% being singletons. Sequencing used peripheral blood. Receptors originate from a woman aged 60-75 years with COVID-19, enrolled during active disease.

This clone was observed a single time. J is TRBJ1-5 and V is TRBV7-2; 7 bases line up with TRBD1. Per germline, CDR1 SGHTA and CDR2 FQGNSA. The CDR3 is made up of 16 amino acids. V gave up 1 base and J gave up 3 bases; unmatched junction bases: 6. This chain's CDR3 is CASSLVGGQNNQPQHF. The CDR3 nucleotides are TGTGCCAGCAGCTTAGTAGGGGGACAGAACAATCAGCCCCAGCATTTT.

V gene TRBV11-3 combines with J gene TRBJ2-7; TRBD1 matches at 11 bases. Germline CDR1 is SGHNT and CDR2 is YENEEA. The J segment lost 4 bases and the V segment lost 5 bases, leaving 4 bases of the junction unmatched. The CDR3 has 14 amino acids. The CDR3: CASSRGQGVYEQYF. The CDR3 DNA follows: TGTGCCAGCAGCCGGGGACAGGGGGTGTACGAGCAGTACTTC.

The chain has TRBV7-8 and TRBJ1-4; D remains unclear. Germline V gene sequence: CDR1 SGHVS, CDR2 FQNEAQ. V shed 0 bases and J shed 0 bases, with 8 bases lying between them. The CDR3 is made up of 16 amino acids. The chain's CDR3 is CASSLAAGATNEKLFF. Written as DNA, the CDR3 is TGTGCCAGCAGCTTAGCCGCGGGCGCAACTAATGAAAAACTGTTTTTT.

The gene calls are TRBV6-1 and TRBJ2-2; D is uncertain. CDR3 length: 15 residues. V was cut by 2 bases and J by 0 bases, with 7 bases left in between. Looked up from germline, CDR1 is MNHNS and CDR2 is SASEGT. CDR3 amino acids: CASSETDANTGELFF. CDR3 nucleotides: TGTGCCAGCAGTGAAACAGACGCGAACACCGGGGAGCTGTTTTTT.

The V and J genes are TRBV28 and TRBJ2-2; TRBD2 might be the D (5 bases). This CDR3 contains 15 residues. The V and J ends lost 4 bases and 5 bases respectively, with 14 bases between them. Germline loops: CDR1 MDHEN, CDR2 SYDVKM. This chain's CDR3 is CASSSRPGWTGELFF. The CDR3, as DNA: TGTGCCAGCAGTTCCAGGCCGGGGTGGACCGGGGAGCTGTTTTTT.

This chain uses TRBV6-6 with TRBJ2-5; TRBD1 might be the D (6 bases). V lost 2 bases, J lost 1 base, and 8 bases lay in between. CDR3 length equals 14 residues. Germline V gene data show CDR1 as MNHNY and CDR2 as SVGAGI (reference sequence). The CDR3 protein is CASSYGTSQETQYF. The CDR3 DNA sequence: TGTGCCAGCAGTTACGGGACATCCCAAGAGACCCAGTACTTC.